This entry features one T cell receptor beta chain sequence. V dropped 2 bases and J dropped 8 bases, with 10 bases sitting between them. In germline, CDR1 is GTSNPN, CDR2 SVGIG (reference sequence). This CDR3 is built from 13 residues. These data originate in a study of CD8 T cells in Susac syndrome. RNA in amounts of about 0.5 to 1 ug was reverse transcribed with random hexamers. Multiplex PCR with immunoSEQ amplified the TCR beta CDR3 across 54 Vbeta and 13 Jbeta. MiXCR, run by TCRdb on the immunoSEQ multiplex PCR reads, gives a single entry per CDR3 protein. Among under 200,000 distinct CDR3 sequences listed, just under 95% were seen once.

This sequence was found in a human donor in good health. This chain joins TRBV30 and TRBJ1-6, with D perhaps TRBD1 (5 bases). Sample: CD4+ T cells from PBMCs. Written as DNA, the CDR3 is TGTGCCTGGAGTCTCGGGGGGGATTCACCCCTCCACTTT. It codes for CAWSLGGDSPLHF.